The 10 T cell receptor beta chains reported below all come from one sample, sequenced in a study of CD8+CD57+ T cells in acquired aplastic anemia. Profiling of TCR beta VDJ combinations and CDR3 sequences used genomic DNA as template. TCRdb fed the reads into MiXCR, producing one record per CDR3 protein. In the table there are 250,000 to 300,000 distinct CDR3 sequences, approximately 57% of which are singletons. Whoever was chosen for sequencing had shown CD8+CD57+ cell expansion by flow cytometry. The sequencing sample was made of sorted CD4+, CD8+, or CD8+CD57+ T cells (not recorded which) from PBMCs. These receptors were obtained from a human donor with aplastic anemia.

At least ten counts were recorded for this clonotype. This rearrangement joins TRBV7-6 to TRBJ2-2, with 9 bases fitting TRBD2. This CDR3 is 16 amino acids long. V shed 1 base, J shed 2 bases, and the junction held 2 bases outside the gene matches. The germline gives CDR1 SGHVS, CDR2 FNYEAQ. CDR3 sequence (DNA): TGTGCCAGCAGCTTAGTAGCGGGGGTTAACACCGGGGAGCTGTTTTTT. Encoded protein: CASSLVAGVNTGELFF. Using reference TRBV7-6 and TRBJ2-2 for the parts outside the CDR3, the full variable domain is GAGVSQSPRYKVTKRGQDVALRCDPISGHVSLYWYRQALGQGPEFLTYFNYEAQQDKSGLPNDRFSAERPEGSISTLTIQRTEQRDSAMYRCASSLVAGVNTGELFFGEGSRLTVL.

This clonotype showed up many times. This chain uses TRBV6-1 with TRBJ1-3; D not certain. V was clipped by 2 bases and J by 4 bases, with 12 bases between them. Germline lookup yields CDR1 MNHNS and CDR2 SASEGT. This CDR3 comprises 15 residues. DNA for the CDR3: TGTGCCAGCAGTGAATTCGCCAGCGCCGGAAACACCATATATTTT. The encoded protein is CASSEFASAGNTIYF.

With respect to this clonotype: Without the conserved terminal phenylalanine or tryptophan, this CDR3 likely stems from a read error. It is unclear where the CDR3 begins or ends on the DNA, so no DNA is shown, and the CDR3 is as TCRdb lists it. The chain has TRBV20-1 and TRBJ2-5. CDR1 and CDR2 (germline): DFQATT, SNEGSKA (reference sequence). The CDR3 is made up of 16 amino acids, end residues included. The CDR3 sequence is CSARGPPIMRQETQYL.

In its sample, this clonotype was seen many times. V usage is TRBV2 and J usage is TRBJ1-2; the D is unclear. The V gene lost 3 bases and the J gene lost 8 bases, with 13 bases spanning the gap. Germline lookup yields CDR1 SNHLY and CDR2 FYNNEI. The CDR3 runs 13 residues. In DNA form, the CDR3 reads TGTGCCAGCAGTGAGAACCCGGCCGGGGGCTACACCTTC. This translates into CASSENPAGGYTF.

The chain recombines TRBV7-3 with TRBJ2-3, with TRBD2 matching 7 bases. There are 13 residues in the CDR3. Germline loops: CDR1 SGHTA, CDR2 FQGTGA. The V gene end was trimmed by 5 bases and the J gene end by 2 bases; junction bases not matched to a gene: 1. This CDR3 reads CASSRDYTDTQYF. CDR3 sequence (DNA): TGTGCCAGCAGCCGGGACTACACAGATACGCAGTATTTT.

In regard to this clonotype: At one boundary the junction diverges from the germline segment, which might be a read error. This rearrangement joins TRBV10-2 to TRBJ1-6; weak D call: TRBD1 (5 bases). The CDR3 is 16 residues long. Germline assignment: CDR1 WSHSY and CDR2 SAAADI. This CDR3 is CASSGYRSSYNSPLHF. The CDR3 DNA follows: TGTGCAAGCAGTGGATACAGGAGCTCCTACAATTCACCCCTCCACTTT.

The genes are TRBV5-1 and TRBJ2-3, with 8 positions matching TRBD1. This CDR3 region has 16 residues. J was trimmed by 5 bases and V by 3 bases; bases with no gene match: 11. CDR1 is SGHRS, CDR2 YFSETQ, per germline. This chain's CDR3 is CASSSYDRGSLDTQYF. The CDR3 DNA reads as TGCGCCAGCAGCTCCTACGACAGGGGCTCTTTAGATACGCAGTATTTT.

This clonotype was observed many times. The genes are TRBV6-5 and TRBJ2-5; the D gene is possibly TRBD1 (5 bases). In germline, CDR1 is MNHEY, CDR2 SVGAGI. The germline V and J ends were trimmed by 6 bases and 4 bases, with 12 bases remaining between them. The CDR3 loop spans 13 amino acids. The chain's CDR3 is CASRRGRGETQYF. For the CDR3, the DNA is TGTGCCAGCAGAAGGGGCCGAGGAGAGACCCAGTACTTC.

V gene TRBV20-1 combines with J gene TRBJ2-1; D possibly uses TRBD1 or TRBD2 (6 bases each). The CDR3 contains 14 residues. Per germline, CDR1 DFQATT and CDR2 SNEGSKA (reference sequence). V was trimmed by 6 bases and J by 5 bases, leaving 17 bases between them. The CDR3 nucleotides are TGCAGTGCCCAAAAGGGGGGTTCCGACAATGAGCAGTTCTTC. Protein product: CSAQKGGSDNEQFF.

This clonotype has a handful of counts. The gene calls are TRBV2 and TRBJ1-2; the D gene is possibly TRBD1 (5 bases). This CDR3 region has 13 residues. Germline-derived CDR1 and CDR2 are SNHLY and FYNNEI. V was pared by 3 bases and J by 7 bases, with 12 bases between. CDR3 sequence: CASSEGERSGYTF. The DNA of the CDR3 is TGTGCCAGCAGTGAGGGGGAAAGGAGTGGCTACACCTTC.